This T cell receptor beta chain was found in a study of cytomegalovirus exposure and HLA in healthy donors. Germline assignment: CDR1 SGHKS and CDR2 YYEKEE (reference sequence). The junction had 3 bases not matched to a gene; V was cut back by 0 bases and J by 2 bases. This CDR3 has 15 residues. The study ran its PCR with 60 Vbeta and 13 Jbeta primers. TCRdb's copy holds only in-frame clones and misses some; the assay was immunoSEQ multiplex PCR. In the table there are over 100,000 clones, roughly 68% of which are singletons. This clonotype originated in a woman in her 30s in good health and CMV-seronegative. Sequenced material: PBMCs. The V gene is TRBV5-5, the J gene TRBJ1-2; 8 bases fit TRBD1. CDR3 nucleotides: TGTGCCAGCAGCTTGGCCGGGACAGGCAACTATGGCTACACCTTC. This translates into CASSLAGTGNYGYTF. Full variable domain (remainder filled in from reference TRBV5-5 and TRBJ1-2): DAGVTQSPTHLIKTRGQQVTLRCSPISGHKSVSWYQQVLGQGPQFIFQYYEKEERGRGNFPDRFSARQFPNYSSELNVNALLLGDSALYLCASSLAGTGNYGYTFGSGTRLTVV.